The 20 T cell receptor beta chains below all came from one sample that was sequenced in a study of T cells in Graves' hyperthyroidism and ophthalmopathy. Amplified TCR beta CDR3 regions derived from RNA transcripts. The TCR CDR3 was amplified in a first-round RT-PCR using the HTBI primer set. TCRdb passed the multiplex PCR reads through MiXCR, listing each CDR3 protein once. The sample has about 700,000 distinct CDR3 sequences, roughly 15% seen once. The sample taken for sequencing was blood. These receptors originate from a woman aged 18-29 years with Graves' hyperthyroidism.

This clonotype came up a few times. The V gene is TRBV6-2 or TRBV6-3, the J gene TRBJ2-5; 7 nucleotides agree with TRBD1. The CDR3 loop spans 15 amino acids. Germline V lookup: CDR1 MNHEY, CDR2 SVGEGT. With V trimmed by 4 bases and J by 4 bases, 9 bases remained unmatched. The CDR3, as DNA: TGTGCCAGCAGTTTCAGTCTGGACAGGCCAGAGACCCAGTACTTC. It translates to CASSFSLDRPETQYF.

This clonotype was recorded a few times. This chain links TRBV20-1 with TRBJ1-6; tentative D call: TRBD1 (6 bases). The CDR3 totals 16 residues. The V gene lost 5 bases and the J gene lost 7 bases, with 21 bases spanning the gap. CDR1 is DFQATT, CDR2 SNEGSKA, per germline (reference sequence). CDR3 sequence: CSAPRGDRLWNSPLHF. In nucleotides, the CDR3 is TGCAGTGCTCCCCGCGGAGACAGGCTATGGAATTCACCCCTCCACTTT.

The CDR3 loop is CATSSQLLDSEAFF. DNA of the CDR3: TGTGCCACCAGCAGCCAGCTTTTGGACAGTGAAGCTTTCTTT. The chain has TRBV15 and TRBJ1-1; possible D gene TRBD1, 6 bases. This CDR3 comprises 14 residues. CDR1 and CDR2 from the germline V gene are LNHNV and YYDKDF (reference sequence). Trimming cost V 3 bases and J 7 bases, with 15 bases left between them.

This clonotype turned up a few times. The chain has TRBV24-1 and TRBJ2-7, with 9 bases aligning to TRBD1. Per the germline V gene, CDR1 is KGHDR and CDR2 is SFDVKD. This CDR3 is built from 15 residues. V gave up 4 bases and J gave up 6 bases; unmatched junction bases: 9. This chain's CDR3 is CATSDPGQGNSEQYF. Written as DNA, the CDR3 is TGTGCCACCAGTGACCCGGGACAGGGCAATAGCGAGCAGTACTTC.

About this clonotype: This clone may be a read error of a much larger clone one base away. The chain carries TRBV3-1 and TRBJ1-2; D is perhaps TRBD1 (5 bases). Germline V CDR1 and CDR2: LGHDT, YNNKEL (reference sequence). The CDR3 extends over 13 amino acids. V was clipped by 7 bases and J by 6 bases, with 15 bases between them. Here the CDR3 reads CASTPGQSDGYTF. In DNA, the CDR3 is TGTGCCAGCACCCCCGGACAATCAGATGGCTACACCTTC.

This chain uses TRBV10-3 with TRBJ2-7; 13 nucleotides match TRBD2. Germline-derived CDR1 and CDR2 are ENHRY and SYGVKD. Trimming cost V 4 bases and J 4 bases; bases outside gene matches: 7. The CDR3 is 16 amino acids. This CDR3 is CAISAGTSGKWYEQYF. The CDR3 nucleotides are TGTGCCATCAGTGCGGGGACTAGCGGGAAATGGTACGAGCAGTACTTC.

As to this clonotype: Given a much more abundant clone one base away, this may be a read error. The rearrangement uses TRBV7-2 and TRBJ2-7, with TRBD2 matching over 7 bases. J gave up 7 bases and V 3 bases, and 12 bases lay outside the gene matches. The length of the CDR3 is 15 residues. From germline, CDR1 is SGHTA and CDR2 FQGNSA. CDR3 sequence: CASSFVGGALYEQYF. The CDR3 DNA follows: TGTGCCAGCAGCTTTGTGGGAGGGGCTTTATATGAGCAGTACTTC.

The chain is built from TRBV12-3 or TRBV12-4 and TRBJ2-5; perhaps TRBD1 as D (6 bases). The CDR3 consists of 12 residues. V was trimmed by 6 bases and J by 5 bases, leaving 10 bases between them. The CDR3 DNA is TGTGCCAGCAGGAACAGGGTTGAGACCCAGTACTTC. This gives the protein CASRNRVETQYF.

CDR3: CATSERTSGGIQYF. The CDR3 DNA follows: TGTGCCACCAGTGAGCGGACTAGCGGAGGCATTCAGTACTTC. The chain uses TRBV24-1 and TRBJ2-4, with 10 bases fitting TRBD2. Germline loops: CDR1 KGHDR, CDR2 SFDVKD. CDR3 length: 14 residues. With 4 bases clipped from V and 9 bases from J, the junction kept 5 bases outside the gene matches.

This clonotype was counted between two and nine times. The genes are TRBV7-8 and TRBJ2-5; D not resolved. V was clipped by 3 bases and J by 5 bases, with 10 bases between them. The CDR3 sequence is 13 residues long. Germline assignment: CDR1 SGHVS and CDR2 FQNEAQ. The CDR3 reads CASSFRLGETQYF. For the CDR3, the DNA is TGTGCCAGCAGCTTTCGTTTGGGGGAGACCCAGTACTTC. The full variable domain, with the rest looked up from reference TRBV7-8 and TRBJ2-5, is GAGVSQSPRYKVAKRGQDVALRCDPISGHVSLFWYQQALGQGPEFLTYFQNEAQLDKSGLPSDRFFAERPEGSVSTLKIQRTQQEDSAVYLCASSFRLGETQYFGPGTRLLVL.

This clonotype was picked up many times. The V gene is TRBV9, the J gene TRBJ1-5; D ambiguous. Trimming removed 0 bases at V and 9 bases at J, with 16 bases between. The germline CDR1 and CDR2 sequences are SGDLS and YYNGEE. The CDR3 has 15 residues. The CDR3 region has the DNA TGTGCCAGCAGCGTAGGTCCCGCGGCGGATCGGCCCCAGCATTTT. This translates into CASSVGPAADRPQHF.

This clonotype was seen a handful of times. The chain is built from TRBV29-1 and TRBJ2-7, with D perhaps matching TRBD1 or TRBD2 (5 bases each). The V end lost 5 bases, the J end lost 2 bases, and 19 bases lay between the germline ends. The CDR3 spans 15 residues. Germline CDR1 is SQVTM and CDR2 is ANQGSEA. The CDR3 protein is CSVRQGPHKTYEQYF. The CDR3 DNA reads as TGCAGCGTTCGCCAGGGACCCCACAAGACCTACGAGCAGTACTTC.

Many counts were recorded for this clonotype. As DNA, the CDR3 is TGCAGCGTTGAAGATCCAGGGGTGTATAGCTATGGCTACACCTTC. It is translated as CSVEDPGVYSYGYTF. V and J are TRBV29-1 and TRBJ1-2; D is possibly TRBD1 (6 bases). The CDR3 is 15 amino acids. Germline CDR1 and CDR2: SQVTM and ANQGSEA. Trimming took off 0 bases at V and 4 bases at J, with 15 bases between the two ends.

The chain carries TRBV11-2 and TRBJ2-2; perhaps TRBD2 as D (5 bases). V was pared by 5 bases and J by 6 bases, with 19 bases between. CDR3 size: 16 residues. Germline CDR1 and CDR2: SGHAT and FQNNGV. The CDR3 reads CASSPQPGSMAGELFF. CDR3 in DNA: TGTGCCAGCAGCCCCCAGCCGGGGAGTATGGCCGGGGAGCTGTTTTTT. The full variable domain, completed using reference TRBV11-2 and TRBJ2-2, is EAGVAQSPRYKIIEKRQSVAFWCNPISGHATLYWYQQILGQGPKLLIQFQNNGVVDDSQLPKDRFSAERLKGVDSTLKIQPAKLEDSAVYLCASSPQPGSMAGELFFGEGSRLTVL.

This clonotype was seen repeatedly, ten times or more. The DNA of the CDR3 is TGTGCCAGCAGTCCCCATGGGACAGTTTATGGCTACACCTTC. This encodes CASSPHGTVYGYTF. The chain employs TRBV27 and TRBJ1-2, with 7 bases aligning to TRBD1. J was trimmed by 5 bases and V by 5 bases; bases with no gene match: 8. CDR1 is MNHEY, CDR2 SMNVEV, per germline (reference sequence). CDR3 length equals 14 residues.

This clonotype was counted ten times or more. The rearrangement joins TRBV7-2 to TRBJ2-1; TRBD2 aligns across 12 bases. The CDR3 is made up of 13 amino acids. V lost 5 bases to trimming and J lost 9 bases; unmatched junction nucleotides: 2. Germline V gene sequence: CDR1 SGHTA, CDR2 FQGNSA. The CDR3 coding sequence is TGTGCCAGCAGCCGGACTAGCGGGGTTGAGCAGTTCTTC. This gives the protein CASSRTSGVEQFF.

This clonotype was counted ten times or more. J is TRBJ2-7 and V is TRBV11-2; D gene ambiguous. CDR1 and CDR2 (germline): SGHAT, FQNNGV. Trimming cost V 0 bases and J 3 bases, with 12 bases left between them. There are 15 residues in the CDR3. The CDR3 coding sequence is TGTGCCAGCAGCTTAGATCGGCCTAGAGTCTACGAGCAGTACTTC. This translates into CASSLDRPRVYEQYF.

J is TRBJ1-2 and V is TRBV6-1, with D possibly TRBD1 on 6 matching bases. This CDR3 spans 14 amino acids. Deletions cut 8 bases from V and 4 bases from J, with 17 bases between. Germline loops: CDR1 MNHNS, CDR2 SASEGT. CDR3 amino acids: CASGLRGQSYGYTF. CDR3 DNA sequence: TGTGCCAGCGGATTGCGGGGACAAAGCTATGGCTACACCTTC.

This clonotype was detected ten times or more. This chain connects TRBV7-2 to TRBJ2-5; 10 bases are shared with TRBD2. The ends lost 3 bases at V and 2 bases at J; junction bases unmatched: 6. The CDR3 runs to 16 residues. Germline-derived CDR1 and CDR2 are SGHTA and FQGNSA. The CDR3 here is CASSFWPSGSQETQYF. The CDR3 DNA follows: TGTGCCAGCAGCTTTTGGCCTAGCGGGAGTCAAGAGACCCAGTACTTC.

The CDR3: CASSKGQWGGRYNSPLHF. CDR3 nucleotides: TGTGCCAGCAGTAAGGGCCAGTGGGGGGGCCGCTATAATTCACCCCTCCACTTT. The chain couples TRBV5-4 to TRBJ1-6; tentatively, D is TRBD1 (6 bases). Per germline, CDR1 SGHNT and CDR2 YYREEE (reference sequence). This CDR3 is 18 amino acids long. V lost 5 bases and J lost 3, with 21 bases in between.